The clone carrying this TCR beta chain was counted at least ten times. The antigen is unknown. Trimming removed 2 bases from V and 1 base from J, with 12 bases in between. The CDR3 totals 15 residues. Germline values: CDR1 DFQATT, CDR2 SNEGSKA (reference sequence). This entry is derived from a study of T cells after yellow fever vaccination. One entry per CDR3 protein results from TCRdb running MiXCR on the 5' RACE reads. The profile shows about 320,000 distinct CDR3 sequences, 3.5% to 4.5% of them singletons. The study, taken as a whole, reports: One caveat is that FACS-sorted repertoires could contain abundant clonotypes contaminating from the bulk population. Compared with primary, the secondary response was weaker and peaked at day 5, not 15.

The sample here was PBMCs, taken 15 days after the yellow fever booster vaccination. The J gene is TRBJ1-5, the V gene TRBV20-1; D possibly corresponds to TRBD1 (5 bases). The clonotype originates from a man aged 18 to 29 who received the YFV17D yellow fever vaccine. The CDR3 bases are TGCAGTGCTAGATCCCGCAGGGTGAGCAATCAGCCCCAGCATTTT. It codes for CSARSRRVSNQPQHF.